Each of the 28 T cell receptor beta chains below was sequenced from the same sample in a study of blood T cell repertoires in COVID-19. Only in-frame clones appear in the TCRdb table, and some are missing; sequencing was by immunoSEQ multiplex PCR. In the table there are hundreds of thousands of clones, 89% of which are singletons. The sequencing sample was made of peripheral blood. The receptors derive from a man in his forties with acute or convalescent COVID-19.

The chain has TRBV5-5 and TRBJ1-6; 8 bases map to TRBD1. Trimming cost V 4 bases and J 5 bases; bases outside gene matches: 2. The CDR3 runs to 14 residues. Looked up from germline, CDR1 is SGHKS and CDR2 is YYEKEE (reference sequence). CDR3 amino acids: CASSETGDNSPLHF. DNA for the CDR3: TGTGCCAGCAGCGAGACAGGGGATAATTCACCCCTCCACTTT.

The rearrangement links TRBV7-9 to TRBJ1-2; D not resolved. V gave up 5 bases and J gave up 4 bases, with 17 bases separating them. Germline values: CDR1 SEHNR, CDR2 FQNEAQ (reference sequence). CDR3 size: 15 residues. CDR3 sequence reads: CASSPAAAAAYGYTF. CDR3 in DNA: TGTGCCAGCAGCCCGGCGGCAGCGGCCGCCTATGGCTACACCTTC.

The chain is built from TRBV24-1 and TRBJ1-2; 8 positions match TRBD1. CDR1 is KGHDR and CDR2 is SFDVKD in the germline V gene. The CDR3 consists of 14 residues. Trimming cost V 2 bases and J 4 bases; bases outside gene matches: 2. The CDR3 protein is CATSDWTGSYGYTF. DNA of the CDR3: TGTGCCACCAGTGATTGGACAGGGTCCTATGGCTACACCTTC.

This clone was seen once. The genes are TRBV5-1 and TRBJ2-7; TRBD2 matches at 14 bases. Trimming removed 3 bases from V and 6 bases from J; junction bases left unmatched: 14. The length of the CDR3 is 18 residues. CDR1 and CDR2 (germline): SGHRS, YFSETQ. This chain's CDR3 is CASSWGLAGAGLGFEQYF. CDR3 coding DNA: TGCGCCAGCAGCTGGGGACTAGCGGGAGCCGGCCTGGGTTTCGAGCAGTACTTC.

This rearrangement joins TRBV3-1 (or the pseudogene TRBV3-2) to TRBJ2-1; 7 bases fit TRBD2. The trim removed 8 bases at V and 7 bases at J, leaving 11 bases unmatched. Germline values: CDR1 LGHDT, CDR2 YNNKEL (reference sequence). The CDR3 loop spans 14 amino acids. The CDR3 DNA reads as TGTGCCAGCGCCCGCGGCGGGAGTAATAATGAGCAGTTCTTC. Translated: CASARGGSNNEQFF.

This chain connects TRBV5-6 to TRBJ2-3; 9 nucleotides match TRBD2. Germline assignment: CDR1 SGHDT and CDR2 YYEEEE. The CDR3 sequence is 17 residues long. V lost 0 bases to trimming and J lost 2 bases; unmatched junction nucleotides: 7. CDR3 coding DNA: TGTGCCAGCAGCTTGGCCGGCCTAGCGGGATCCACAGATACGCAGTATTTT. Its protein product is CASSLAGLAGSTDTQYF.

The chain links TRBV6-2 or TRBV6-3 to TRBJ2-7, with 7 bases that match TRBD2. This CDR3 spans 14 amino acids. V was clipped by 6 bases and J by 3 bases; unmatched bases: 8. The germline gives CDR1 MNHEY, CDR2 SVGEGT. The CDR3 region is CASSRLALFYEQYF. In nucleotides, the CDR3 is TGTGCCAGCAGCCGACTAGCCCTGTTCTACGAGCAGTACTTC.

The genes are TRBV11-2 and TRBJ2-1, with 8 positions matching TRBD2. CDR1 is SGHAT and CDR2 is FQNNGV in the germline V gene. V lost 0 bases, J lost 3 bases, and 10 bases stayed unmatched. This CDR3 has 18 residues. This chain's CDR3 is CASSLDQFWGTSYNEQFF. CDR3 coding DNA: TGTGCCAGCAGCTTAGATCAATTTTGGGGGACTAGCTACAATGAGCAGTTCTTC. Full variable domain (remainder filled in from reference TRBV11-2 and TRBJ2-1): EAGVAQSPRYKIIEKRQSVAFWCNPISGHATLYWYQQILGQGPKLLIQFQNNGVVDDSQLPKDRFSAERLKGVDSTLKIQPAKLEDSAVYLCASSLDQFWGTSYNEQFFGPGTRLTVL.

This clone was detected only once. The chain joins TRBV14 to TRBJ1-4; D is uncertain. Germline V gene lookup returns CDR1 SGHDN and CDR2 FVKESK. Trimming pared 1 base from V and 8 bases from J, leaving 14 bases between. This CDR3 spans 15 amino acids. CDR3 loop: CASSQVAGSKEKLFF. For the CDR3, the DNA is TGTGCCAGCAGCCAAGTAGCGGGAAGCAAGGAAAAACTGTTTTTT.

The chain is built from TRBV28 and TRBJ2-7; TRBD2 matches 9 bases. This CDR3 region has 15 residues. J was trimmed by 2 bases and V by 6 bases; bases with no gene match: 8. The germline CDR1 and CDR2 sequences are MDHEN and SYDVKM. The CDR3 here is CASRKIAGEAYEQYF. The CDR3, as DNA: TGTGCCAGCAGGAAGATAGCGGGAGAGGCCTACGAGCAGTACTTC.

In its sample, this clone was seen a few times. This chain joins TRBV28 and TRBJ1-5; D gene ambiguous. The germline V gene has CDR1 MDHEN and CDR2 SYDVKM. The CDR3 runs 13 residues. The germline V and J ends were trimmed by 5 bases and 5 bases, with 10 bases remaining between them. This CDR3 is CASSVQDDQPQHF. The CDR3 bases are TGTGCCAGCAGTGTCCAGGATGATCAGCCCCAGCATTTT.

V usage is TRBV19 and J usage is TRBJ2-5; 9 bases agree with TRBD2. CDR1 is LNHDA, CDR2 SQIVND, per germline (reference sequence). Germline trimming cut 4 bases from V and 2 bases from J; bases unmatched to any gene: 5. The CDR3 runs 15 residues. The CDR3 loop reads CASSKTSGRQETQYF. The CDR3 DNA reads as TGTGCCAGTAGTAAGACTAGCGGAAGGCAAGAGACCCAGTACTTC.

The chain has TRBV27 and TRBJ1-1; 7 bases map to TRBD1. Germline CDR1 reads MNHEY; CDR2 reads SMNVEV (reference sequence). The V gene end was trimmed by 5 bases and the J gene end by 4 bases; junction bases not matched to a gene: 7. The CDR3 is 14 amino acids. The CDR3 sequence: CASSITGVSTEAFF. The CDR3 DNA is TGTGCCAGCAGTATAACAGGGGTCTCCACTGAAGCTTTCTTT.

The CDR3 protein is CASSPDRSGNTIYF. In nucleotides, the CDR3 is TGTGCCAGCTCACCAGACAGGTCGGGAAACACCATATATTTT. The V call is TRBV18, the J call TRBJ1-3, with a tentative D call TRBD1 (6 bases). Trimming stripped 2 bases from V and 4 bases from J, with 9 bases between. The germline CDR1 and CDR2 sequences are KGHSH and LQKENI. The CDR3 runs to 14 residues.

V usage is TRBV27 and J usage is TRBJ2-2; 8 bases agree with TRBD2. Unmatched junction bases numbered 15, after V lost 5 bases and J lost 4 bases. The CDR3 extends over 18 amino acids. Germline CDR1 is MNHEY and CDR2 is SMNVEV (reference sequence). CDR3 amino acids: CASSTIPKTSVSTGELFF. CDR3 in DNA: TGTGCCAGCAGTACCATCCCCAAGACTAGCGTATCCACCGGGGAGCTGTTTTTT.

V is TRBV2 and J is TRBJ2-7; no reliable D call. The length of the CDR3 is 12 residues. Between the trimmed V and J ends, which lost 8 bases and 7 bases, there was a span of 15 bases. Per germline, CDR1 SNHLY and CDR2 FYNNEI. The chain's CDR3 is CASSGGVREQYF. CDR3 in DNA: TGTGCCAGCTCGGGTGGAGTTCGGGAGCAGTACTTC.

The count of this clone is one. The chain uses TRBV25-1 and TRBJ2-1; TRBD1 agrees at 8 bases. CDR3 length: 16 residues. V shed 1 base, J shed 2 bases, and the junction held 4 bases outside the gene matches. CDR1 MGHDK and CDR2 SYGVNS come from the germline V gene. CDR3 in DNA: TGTGCCAGCAGTGAATGGGGGACAGGAGCCTACAATGAGCAGTTCTTC. Protein: CASSEWGTGAYNEQFF. The full variable domain, completed using reference TRBV25-1 and TRBJ2-1, is EADIYQTPRYLVIGTGKKITLECSQTMGHDKMYWYQQDPGMELHLIHYSYGVNSTEKGDLSSESTVSRIRTEHFPLTLESARPSHTSQYLCASSEWGTGAYNEQFFGPGTRLTVL.

V and J are TRBV10-1 and TRBJ2-1, with D perhaps TRBD2 (6 bases). Germline CDR1 WNHNN, CDR2 SYGVQD (reference sequence). The V gene lost 10 bases and the J gene lost 5 bases, with 18 bases spanning the gap. CDR3 length: 14 amino acids. CDR3 amino acids: CATSLSGTHNEQFF. CDR3 bases: TGCGCCACCTCACTTAGCGGAACCCACAATGAGCAGTTCTTC.

The V and J genes are TRBV27 and TRBJ2-1, with a tentative D call TRBD2 (5 bases). Germline V gene lookup returns CDR1 MNHEY and CDR2 SMNVEV (reference sequence). V was shortened by 6 bases and J by 1 base, with 16 bases between the two germline ends. The CDR3 runs to 16 residues. CDR3: CASRLGPEASYNEQFF. CDR3 coding DNA: TGTGCCAGCAGACTGGGCCCGGAGGCATCCTACAATGAGCAGTTCTTC.

Remarks on this clone: No DNA is shown, since the ends of the CDR3 on it are uncertain; the CDR3 is the one TCRdb lists. Here the CDR3 reads CASSIRARGNTEAFF. The chain joins TRBV19 to TRBJ1-1; TRBD1, the table's D call, was not compared with the DNA. The CDR3 adds up to 15 amino acids, both ends counted. Germline CDR1 reads LNHDA; CDR2 reads SQIVND (reference sequence).

The V gene is TRBV18, the J gene TRBJ1-1, with D hard to call. The CDR3 covers 15 residues. Trimming took 1 base from V and 0 from J, leaving 9 bases between them. Germline V gene data show CDR1 as KGHSH and CDR2 as LQKENI. The CDR3 DNA reads as TGTGCCAGCTCACCACAGCGGGCGCTGAACACTGAAGCTTTCTTT. Residues: CASSPQRALNTEAFF. The variable domain in full, with the rest retrieved from reference TRBV18 and TRBJ1-1, is NAGVMQNPRHLVRRRGQEARLRCSPMKGHSHVYWYRQLPEEGLKFMVYLQKENIIDESGMPKERFSAEFPKEGPSILRIQQVVRGDSAAYFCASSPQRALNTEAFFGQGTRLTVV.

The chain uses TRBV3-1 (or the pseudogene TRBV3-2) and TRBJ2-7; D is possibly TRBD1 (5 bases). The V and J ends lost 1 base and 3 bases respectively, with 10 bases between them. Germline V CDR1 and CDR2: LGHDT, YNNKEL (reference sequence). There are 14 residues in the CDR3. This chain's CDR3 is CASSQGQGYYEQYF. As DNA, the CDR3 is TGTGCCAGCAGCCAAGGCCAGGGATACTACGAGCAGTACTTC.

The genes are TRBV7-3 and TRBJ1-2; the D is unclear. Trimming removed 3 bases at V and 2 bases at J, with 7 bases between. The length of the CDR3 is 13 residues. Germline-derived CDR1 and CDR2 are SGHTA and FQGTGA. CDR3 coding DNA: TGTGCCAGCAGCTTGGCGGGAAACTATGGCTACACCTTC. This sequence encodes CASSLAGNYGYTF.

The table lists this clone with a count of one. V is TRBV3-1 (or the pseudogene TRBV3-2) and J is TRBJ2-2; TRBD2 matches at 8 bases. Germline assignment: CDR1 LGHDT and CDR2 YNNKEL (reference sequence). V trimming: 5 bases; J trimming: 7 bases; junction bases outside the gene matches: 18. The CDR3 spans 18 residues. CDR3 protein: CASSAGLSGSIAGGELFF. The DNA of the CDR3 is TGTGCCAGCAGCGCCGGGCTCAGCGGGAGTATTGCGGGCGGGGAGCTGTTTTTT.

The chain employs TRBV7-9 and TRBJ2-7; D might be TRBD1 (6 bases). The V and J ends lost 5 bases and 4 bases respectively, with 15 bases between them. Germline values: CDR1 SEHNR, CDR2 FQNEAQ (reference sequence). The CDR3 has 14 residues. This CDR3 reads CASSPLDRPYEQYF. The DNA of the CDR3 is TGTGCCAGCAGCCCTTTGGACAGACCTTACGAGCAGTACTTC.

This clone has only one observation. The chain is built from TRBV11-2 and TRBJ2-1; 8 nucleotides agree with TRBD2. The CDR3 consists of 16 residues. The trim removed 5 bases at V and 2 bases at J, leaving 8 bases unmatched. Germline-derived CDR1 and CDR2 are SGHAT and FQNNGV. The CDR3, as DNA: TGTGCCAGCAGCCCCAGAGTTAGCGGGACCTACAATGAGCAGTTCTTC. Translated: CASSPRVSGTYNEQFF.

The chain carries TRBV6-5 and TRBJ2-4; D might be TRBD2 (6 bases). Trimming pared 8 bases from V and 9 bases from J, leaving 17 bases between. Germline lookup yields CDR1 MNHEY and CDR2 SVGAGI. This CDR3 region has 13 residues. The CDR3: CASGRGALGIQYF. For the CDR3, the DNA is TGTGCCAGCGGGCGGGGCGCGCTGGGCATTCAGTACTTC.

The V and J genes are TRBV18 and TRBJ1-5; 8 nucleotides line up with TRBD1. This CDR3 contains 15 residues. Trimming at V came to 6 bases and at J to 4 bases, leaving 8 bases not matched to a gene. Germline-derived CDR1 and CDR2 are KGHSH and LQKENI. CDR3 nucleotide sequence: TGTGCCAGCTCGCCGGACAGGGCGGGGAATCAGCCCCAGCATTTT. It is translated as CASSPDRAGNQPQHF.